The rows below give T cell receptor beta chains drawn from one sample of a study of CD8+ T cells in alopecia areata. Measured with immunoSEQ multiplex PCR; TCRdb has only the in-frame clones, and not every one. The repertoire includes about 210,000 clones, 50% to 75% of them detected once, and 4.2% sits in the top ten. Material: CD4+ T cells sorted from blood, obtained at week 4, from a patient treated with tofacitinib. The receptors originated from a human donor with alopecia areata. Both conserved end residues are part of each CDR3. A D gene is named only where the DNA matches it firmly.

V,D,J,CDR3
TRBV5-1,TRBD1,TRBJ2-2,CASSLTGARNTGELFF
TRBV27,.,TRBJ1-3,CASRAFSSGNTIYF
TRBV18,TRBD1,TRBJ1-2,CASSPGTGGNYGYTF
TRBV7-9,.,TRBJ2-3,CASSRTLGGTDTQYF
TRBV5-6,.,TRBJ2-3,CASSFRSFGSLSTDTQYF
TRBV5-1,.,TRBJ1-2,CASSLGTGAYGYTF
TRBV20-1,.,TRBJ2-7,CSVGSNYEQYF
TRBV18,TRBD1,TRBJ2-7,CASSVNRDSMNEQYF
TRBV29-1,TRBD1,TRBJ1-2,CSVASGGYGYTF
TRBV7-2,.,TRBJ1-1,CASSLVPGLNTEAFF
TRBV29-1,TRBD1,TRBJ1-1,CSAGTAMNTEAFF
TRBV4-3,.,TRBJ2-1,CASSQDITGNEQFF
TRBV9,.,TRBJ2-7,CASSVAGGAEQYF
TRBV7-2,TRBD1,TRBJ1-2,CASSLEDRGGYGYTF
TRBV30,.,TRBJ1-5,CAWSDGLGQPQHF
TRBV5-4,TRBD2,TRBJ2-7,CASSLLSGSGGAYEQYF
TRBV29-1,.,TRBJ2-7,CSVVGRLSSYEQYF
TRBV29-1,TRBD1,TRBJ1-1,CSSLQGGDTEAFF
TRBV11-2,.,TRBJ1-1,CASSLGTVNTEAFF
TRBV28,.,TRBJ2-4,CATGPGLAKNIQYF
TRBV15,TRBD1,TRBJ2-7,CATSRDGRQGGEQYF
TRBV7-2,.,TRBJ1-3,CASSVQGNTIYF